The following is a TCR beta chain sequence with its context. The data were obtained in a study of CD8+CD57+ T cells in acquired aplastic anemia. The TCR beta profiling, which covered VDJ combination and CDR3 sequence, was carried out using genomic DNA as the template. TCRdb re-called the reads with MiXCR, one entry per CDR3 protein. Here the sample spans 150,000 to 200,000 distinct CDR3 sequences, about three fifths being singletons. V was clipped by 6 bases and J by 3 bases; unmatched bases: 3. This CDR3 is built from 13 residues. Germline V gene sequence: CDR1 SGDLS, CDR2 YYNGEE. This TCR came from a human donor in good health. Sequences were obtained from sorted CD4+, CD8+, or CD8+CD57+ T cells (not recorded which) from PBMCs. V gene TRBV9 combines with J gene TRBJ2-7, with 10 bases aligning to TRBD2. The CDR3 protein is CASNPSGSYEQYF. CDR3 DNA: TGTGCCAGCAACCCTAGCGGGAGCTACGAGCAGTACTTC.